This entry lists 29 T cell receptor beta chains sequenced from one sample in a study of sequential checkpoint blockade in melanoma. Method: immunoSEQ multiplex PCR; TCRdb's copy keeps in-frame clones and lacks some. The sample lists approximately 31,000 clones; 65% to 90% were seen once. Noted treatment: randomized to nivolumab then ipilimumab (arm A) or the reverse (arm B). The material sequenced was CD8+ T cells sorted from blood (inferred from file names), taken from a patient given nivolumab and ipilimumab in sequence. The receptors derive from a human donor with melanoma.

The DNA for the CDR3 is TGTGCCAGTTTAGAAGGAGGGGCGGCAGATACGCAGTATTTT. Its translation is CASLEGGAADTQYF. The chain links TRBV27 to TRBJ2-3; tentatively, D is TRBD2 (6 bases). Trimming stripped 9 bases from V and 4 bases from J, with 17 bases between. In germline, CDR1 is MNHEY, CDR2 SMNVEV (reference sequence). This CDR3 region has 14 residues.

The chain joins TRBV28 to TRBJ1-1, with 10 bases identical to TRBD1. V was clipped by 7 bases and J by 11 bases; unmatched bases: 13. Per the germline V gene, CDR1 is MDHEN and CDR2 is SYDVKM. The CDR3 consists of 14 residues. CDR3 amino acids: CASMLGTGVPGAFF. DNA for the CDR3: TGTGCCAGCATGCTCGGGACAGGGGTCCCTGGGGCTTTCTTT. Combining the CDR3 with reference TRBV28 and TRBJ1-1 gives the whole variable domain DVKVTQSSRYLVKRTGEKVFLECVQDMDHENMFWYRQDPGLGLRLIYFSYDVKMKEKGDIPEGYSVSREKKERFSLILESASTNQTSMYLCASMLGTGVPGAFFGQGTRLTVV.

The chain recombines TRBV27 with TRBJ2-5; maybe TRBD1 (6 bases). Per the germline V gene, CDR1 is MNHEY and CDR2 is SMNVEV (reference sequence). This CDR3 is 13 amino acids long. Between the trimmed V and J ends, which lost 8 bases and 7 bases, there was a span of 17 bases. The DNA of the CDR3 is TGTGCCAGCGGCTACAGGGAATTAGGGACCCAGTACTTC. The encoded protein is CASGYRELGTQYF.

The V and J genes are TRBV27 and TRBJ2-1; a weak D match, TRBD2 (6 bases). Trimming took 6 bases from V and 7 from J, leaving 7 bases between them. CDR1 is MNHEY and CDR2 is SMNVEV in the germline V gene (reference sequence). The CDR3 consists of 11 residues. CDR3 protein: CASRSGNEQFF. In nucleotides, the CDR3 is TGTGCCAGCAGAAGCGGGAATGAGCAGTTCTTC.

The chain joins TRBV29-1 to TRBJ2-1, with a possible D match to TRBD2 (7 bases). The length of the CDR3 is 17 residues. V shed 2 bases and J shed 0 bases, with 17 bases lying between them. Germline assignment: CDR1 SQVTM and CDR2 ANQGSEA. The CDR3: CSVEYPGGSSSYNEQFF. CDR3 DNA: TGCAGCGTTGAATACCCGGGGGGCAGTAGCTCCTACAATGAGCAGTTCTTC.

The chain couples TRBV4-1 to TRBJ2-1, with TRBD1 matching over 7 bases. This CDR3 contains 18 residues. CDR1 and CDR2 (germline): MGHRA, YSYEKL. The V and J ends lost 1 base and 0 bases, in that order; junction bases with no gene match: 9. In nucleotides, the CDR3 is TGCGCCAGCAGCCAAGCCTCGTTCCGGGACAGCTCCTACAATGAGCAGTTCTTC. It codes for CASSQASFRDSSYNEQFF.

The rearrangement joins TRBV7-6 to TRBJ2-2; 8 positions match TRBD1. CDR3 length equals 17 residues. Germline V CDR1 and CDR2: SGHVS, FNYEAQ. The J segment lost 5 bases and the V segment lost 5 bases, leaving 13 bases of the junction unmatched. This CDR3 is CASSKVRTGGRTGELFF. The DNA of the CDR3 is TGTGCCAGCAGCAAAGTCCGAACAGGGGGTCGTACCGGGGAGCTGTTTTTT.

This chain uses TRBV30 with TRBJ2-3; D might be TRBD2 (7 bases). V was clipped by 1 base and J by 1 base, with 9 bases between them. Germline V lookup: CDR1 GTSNPN, CDR2 SVGIG (reference sequence). The CDR3 spans 14 residues. CDR3 in DNA: TGTGCCTGGAGTGCGGGGGGCGGCACAGATACGCAGTATTTT. It yields the protein CAWSAGGGTDTQYF.

The genes are TRBV27 and TRBJ2-7; 9 bases match TRBD1. This CDR3 contains 17 residues. V shed 3 bases and J 5 bases; nucleotides not matched to a gene: 14. The V gene's germline CDR1 is MNHEY and CDR2 SMNVEV (reference sequence). This chain's CDR3 is CASSFHLSTGGIHEQYF. Written as DNA, the CDR3 is TGTGCCAGCAGTTTTCACCTATCGACAGGGGGAATCCACGAGCAGTACTTC.

V gene TRBV13 combines with J gene TRBJ2-7; 14 bases line up with TRBD2. The CDR3 consists of 15 residues. V trimming: 5 bases; J trimming: 2 bases; junction bases outside the gene matches: 2. Germline CDR1 and CDR2: PRHDT and FYEKMQ (reference sequence). The CDR3 spells CASSEGLAGAYEQYF. CDR3 DNA sequence: TGTGCCAGCAGCGAGGGACTAGCGGGGGCCTACGAGCAGTACTTC.

This chain links TRBV27 with TRBJ1-2; 7 nucleotides line up with TRBD1. The J segment lost 6 bases and the V segment lost 3 bases, leaving 4 bases of the junction unmatched. The CDR3 is 13 amino acids. Germline CDR1 and CDR2: MNHEY and SMNVEV (reference sequence). The CDR3 DNA follows: TGTGCCAGCAGTTTCTTACAGGGGAATGGCTACACCTTC. This codes for CASSFLQGNGYTF.

The chain joins TRBV19 to TRBJ1-4; 7 positions match TRBD1. V was clipped by 7 bases and J by 5 bases; unmatched bases: 4. The CDR3 consists of 13 residues. Germline CDR1 is LNHDA and CDR2 is SQIVND (reference sequence). CDR3 nucleotide sequence: TGTGCCAGTAAGGCAGGGGGAAATGAAAAACTGTTTTTT. Its translation is CASKAGGNEKLFF.

Concerning this clone itself: One end of the junction is discordant with germline, which a read error may explain. The gene calls are TRBV11-2 and TRBJ2-3; TRBD2 matches at 14 bases. The CDR3 totals 12 residues. Germline CDR1 and CDR2: SGHAT and FQNNGV. The CDR3 DNA reads as TGTGCCAGCAGCTCGGGACTAGCGGGAGTGGACTTT. Its translation is CASSSGLAGVDF.

This clone has only one observation. The chain carries TRBV10-3 and TRBJ2-7; D call uncertain. V lost 2 bases and J 4 bases, leaving 6 bases between the germline ends. Germline lookup yields CDR1 ENHRY and CDR2 SYGVKD. The CDR3 has 12 residues. CDR3 coding DNA: TGTGCCATCAGTGAGGGTCGGTACGAGCAGTACTTC. Translated: CAISEGRYEQYF.

The rearrangement uses TRBV27 and TRBJ1-1, with a possible D match to TRBD1 (5 bases). Trimming removed 5 bases from V and 2 bases from J, with 9 bases in between. This CDR3 spans 13 amino acids. CDR1 MNHEY and CDR2 SMNVEV come from the germline V gene (reference sequence). The CDR3 sequence: CASSLQVNTEAFF. The CDR3 DNA follows: TGTGCCAGCAGTCTACAGGTAAACACTGAAGCTTTCTTT.

There are a few counts of this clone. J is TRBJ2-7 and V is TRBV4-1; 8 bases are a match to TRBD1. V dropped 7 bases and J dropped 5; count of bases not matched to a gene: 7. The CDR3 is 13 residues long. From germline, CDR1 is MGHRA and CDR2 YSYEKL. The CDR3, as DNA: TGCGCCAGCATCGGGCAGGGGGCCAACGAGCAGTACTTC. Translating gives CASIGQGANEQYF.

The chain employs TRBV6-1 and TRBJ2-5; possibly TRBD2 for D (6 bases). The CDR3 has 14 residues. V gave up 2 bases and J gave up 4 bases, with 11 bases separating them. Germline V CDR1 and CDR2: MNHNS, SASEGT. The CDR3 nucleotides read TGTGCCAGCAGTGAAAGGAGGGGTAGAGAGACCCAGTACTTC. This sequence encodes CASSERRGRETQYF.

This clone turned up a few times. The V call is TRBV10-1, the J call TRBJ2-1, with 12 bases identical to TRBD1. Germline V gives CDR1 WNHNN, CDR2 SYGVQD (reference sequence). V lost 1 base to trimming and J lost 9 bases; unmatched junction nucleotides: 7. The CDR3 is 16 residues long. CDR3 sequence: CASSELPGQGAGEQFF. For the CDR3, the DNA is TGCGCCAGCAGTGAGTTACCGGGACAGGGGGCGGGTGAGCAGTTCTTC.

The gene calls are TRBV29-1 and TRBJ2-7; 8 nucleotides line up with TRBD1. Trimming cost V 7 bases and J 0 bases; bases outside gene matches: 5. The germline CDR1 and CDR2 sequences are SQVTM and ANQGSEA. This CDR3 has 13 amino acids. CDR3 loop: CSGGQGLSYEQYF. As DNA, the CDR3 is TGCAGCGGTGGACAGGGCCTCTCCTACGAGCAGTACTTC.

The rearrangement links TRBV7-9 to TRBJ1-6; 7 nucleotides agree with TRBD1. J was trimmed by 9 bases and V by 1 base; bases with no gene match: 6. CDR1 SEHNR and CDR2 FQNEAQ come from the germline V gene (reference sequence). The length of the CDR3 is 15 residues. For the CDR3, the DNA is TGTGCCAGCAGCTTAGGAGAGACAGGGCGTTCACCCCTCCACTTT. Encoded protein: CASSLGETGRSPLHF.

V usage is TRBV5-1 and J usage is TRBJ1-5; no clear D gene. V was trimmed by 0 bases and J by 4 bases, leaving 8 bases between them. Germline V gene sequence: CDR1 SGHRS, CDR2 YFSETQ. The CDR3 is 14 amino acids. The CDR3: CASSLEGGNQPQHF. CDR3 in DNA: TGCGCCAGCAGCTTGGAGGGAGGGAATCAGCCCCAGCATTTT.

This chain joins TRBV4-2 and TRBJ2-3; D is unresolved. Germline CDR1 LGHNA, CDR2 YNFKEQ. The CDR3 sequence is 16 residues long. V was pared by 2 bases and J by 0 bases, with 12 bases between. For the CDR3, the DNA is TGTGCCAGCAGCCAATTCCCGAAAACTAGCACAGATACGCAGTATTTT. It is translated as CASSQFPKTSTDTQYF.

J is TRBJ2-1 and V is TRBV7-9; 9 nucleotides match TRBD2. This CDR3 region has 15 residues. Per germline, CDR1 SEHNR and CDR2 FQNEAQ (reference sequence). The ends lost 6 bases at V and 4 bases at J; junction bases unmatched: 7. This CDR3 is CASRSGTSRYNEQFF. The CDR3 nucleotides read TGTGCCAGCAGATCCGGGACTAGCAGATACAATGAGCAGTTCTTC.

This sequence joins TRBV18 and TRBJ2-7, with 10 bases lining up with TRBD1. This CDR3 has 18 residues. Unmatched junction bases numbered 13, after V lost 3 bases and J lost 2 bases. From germline, CDR1 is KGHSH and CDR2 LQKENI. CDR3 sequence reads: CASSPQSAGTGDPYEQYF. The CDR3 coding sequence is TGTGCCAGCTCACCCCAAAGTGCCGGGACAGGGGACCCCTACGAGCAGTACTTC.

The chain employs TRBV6-1 and TRBJ1-1; D unresolved. The germline CDR1 and CDR2 sequences are MNHNS and SASEGT. Trimming left V 10 bases short and J 6 bases short, with 15 bases between. This CDR3 spans 12 amino acids. CDR3 amino acids: CATQRTIPEAFF. CDR3 bases: TGTGCCACCCAAAGGACTATCCCTGAAGCTTTCTTT.

The CDR3 nucleotides read TGTGCCAGTAGTATTCAATTAGGGGTGAACACTGAAGCTTTCTTT. This sequence encodes CASSIQLGVNTEAFF. V usage is TRBV19 and J usage is TRBJ1-1; a weak D match, TRBD1 (5 bases). Per the germline V gene, CDR1 is LNHDA and CDR2 is SQIVND (reference sequence). Trimming removed 3 bases from V and 0 bases from J, with 11 bases in between. The CDR3 runs to 15 residues.

The rearrangement links TRBV4-3 to TRBJ1-1; 7 nucleotides agree with TRBD1. Germline loops: CDR1 LGHNA, CDR2 YSLEER. The CDR3 spans 14 residues. Unmatched junction bases numbered 7, after V lost 3 bases and J lost 6 bases. The CDR3 bases are TGCGCCAGCAGCCACGATACGACAGGGCCTGAAGCTTTCTTT. Amino acids: CASSHDTTGPEAFF.

The chain links TRBV28 to TRBJ2-7, with TRBD1 matching 9 bases. J lost 0 bases, V lost 6 bases, and 3 bases had no gene match. The CDR3 loop spans 14 amino acids. CDR1 is MDHEN and CDR2 is SYDVKM in the germline V gene. The CDR3 sequence: CASRGQGFSYEQYF. In DNA, the CDR3 is TGTGCCAGCAGGGGACAGGGCTTCTCCTACGAGCAGTACTTC.

The genes are TRBV19 and TRBJ2-1; 9 bases are a match to TRBD1. Germline values: CDR1 LNHDA, CDR2 SQIVND (reference sequence). The CDR3 has 15 amino acids. The V segment lost 5 bases and the J segment 8 bases; nucleotides outside the gene matches: 10. The CDR3 loop is CASSVQGAQFDEQFF. The CDR3 bases are TGTGCCAGTAGTGTACAGGGGGCGCAGTTCGATGAGCAGTTCTTC.